This T cell receptor beta chain comes out of a study of blood T cells in healthy people across ages. Across the study: When template switching was applied, about one barcoded beta molecule was captured per two T cells. The study, taken as a whole, reports: Greater diversity and more naive CD4+ cells were seen in long-lived donors than in aged donors. The donors' CMV status was not determined, possibly confounding changes in expanded clonotypes.

Comment on this clonotype: Its antigen is not known. A read error may produce the germline difference seen at one junction end.

Next came a second PCR, run for about 7 to 12 cycles, which used a sample-barcoded 5' primer along with a J-beta primer mix. With 12 random nucleotides, a template-switch adaptor tagged each individual cDNA molecule. TCRdb reprocessed the 5' RACE reads with MiXCR, giving one entry per CDR3 protein. The sample has approximately 800,000 distinct CDR3 sequences; less than 60% are singletons. The V gene's germline CDR1 is MNHEY and CDR2 SVGEGT. The CDR3 has 15 residues. This receptor was taken from a man older than 75 in good health. Material for sequencing was blood. The chain links TRBV6-2 or TRBV6-3 to TRBJ2-4, with D perhaps matching TRBD2 (6 bases). TRBJ2-7 explains the end of the DNA better; the J call may be wrong. Here the CDR3 DNA reads TGTGCCAGCAGCTACTGGGGAGGTGAGAGCTACGAGCAGTACTTC. This codes for CASSYWGGESYEQYF.